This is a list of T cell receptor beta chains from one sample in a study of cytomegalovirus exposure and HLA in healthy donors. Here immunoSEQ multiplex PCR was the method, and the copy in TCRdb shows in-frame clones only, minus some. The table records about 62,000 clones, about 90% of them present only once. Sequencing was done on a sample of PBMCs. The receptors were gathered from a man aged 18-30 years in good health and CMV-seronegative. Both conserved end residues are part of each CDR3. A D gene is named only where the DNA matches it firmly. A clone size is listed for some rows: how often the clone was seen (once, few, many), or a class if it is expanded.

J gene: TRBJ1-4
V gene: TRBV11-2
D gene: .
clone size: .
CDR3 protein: CASSLDVSAGWEKLFF
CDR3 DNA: TGTGCCAGCAGCTTAGATGTGTCGGCAGGTTGGGAAAAACTGTTTTTT

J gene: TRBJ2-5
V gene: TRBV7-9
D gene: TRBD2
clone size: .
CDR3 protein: CASSLRLAGQETQYF
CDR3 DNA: TGTGCCAGCAGCTTAAGATTAGCGGGTCAAGAGACCCAGTACTTC

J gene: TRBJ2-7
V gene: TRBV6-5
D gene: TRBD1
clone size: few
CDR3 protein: CASTGDRAVEQYF
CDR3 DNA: TGTGCCAGCACGGGGGACAGGGCTGTCGAGCAGTACTTC

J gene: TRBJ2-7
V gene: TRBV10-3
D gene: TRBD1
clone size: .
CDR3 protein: CAISRTGEYEQYF
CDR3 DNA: TGTGCCATCAGCAGGACAGGGGAATACGAGCAGTACTTC

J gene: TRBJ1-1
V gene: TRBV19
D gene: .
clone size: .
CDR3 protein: CASTIDRFGTEAFF
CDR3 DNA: TGTGCCAGTACTATCGACAGGTTCGGCACTGAAGCTTTCTTT

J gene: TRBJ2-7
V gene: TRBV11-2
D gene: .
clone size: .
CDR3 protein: CASTLYYEQYF
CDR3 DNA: TGTGCCAGCACACTATACTACGAGCAGTACTTC

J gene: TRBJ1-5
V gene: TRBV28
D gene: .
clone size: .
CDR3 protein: CASSLLLTGTSESNQPQHF
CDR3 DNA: TGTGCCAGCAGTCTCCTACTCACCGGGACATCCGAAAGCAATCAGCCCCAGCATTTT

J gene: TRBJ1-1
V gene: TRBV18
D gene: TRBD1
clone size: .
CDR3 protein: CASPPGTAEAFF
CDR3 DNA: TGTGCCAGCCCCCCCGGGACAGCAGAAGCTTTCTTT

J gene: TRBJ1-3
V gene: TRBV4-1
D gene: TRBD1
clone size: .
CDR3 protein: CASSQGQGRKIGNTIYF
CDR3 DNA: TGCGCCAGCAGCCAAGGACAGGGCCGGAAGATTGGAAACACCATATATTTT

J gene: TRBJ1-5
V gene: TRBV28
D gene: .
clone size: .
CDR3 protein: CASTDDKLKINNQPQHF
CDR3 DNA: TGTGCCAGCACCGATGACAAATTAAAGATCAACAATCAGCCCCAGCATTTT

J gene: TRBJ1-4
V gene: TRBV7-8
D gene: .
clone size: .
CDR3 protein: CASSLREWGNNEKLFF
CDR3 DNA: TGTGCCAGCAGCCTTCGGGAGTGGGGGAATAATGAAAAACTGTTTTTT

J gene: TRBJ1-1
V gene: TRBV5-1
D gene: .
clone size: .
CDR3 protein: CASSVDRNTEAFF
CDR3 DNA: TGCGCCAGCAGCGTAGACAGAAACACTGAAGCTTTCTTT

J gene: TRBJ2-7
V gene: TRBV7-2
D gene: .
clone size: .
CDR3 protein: CASSLTSREQYF
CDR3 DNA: TGTGCCAGCAGCTTGACTAGTCGCGAGCAGTACTTC

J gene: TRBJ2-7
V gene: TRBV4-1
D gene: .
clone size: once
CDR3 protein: CASSPRQSYEQYF
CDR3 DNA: TGCGCCAGCAGCCCCAGGCAGAGCTACGAGCAGTACTTC

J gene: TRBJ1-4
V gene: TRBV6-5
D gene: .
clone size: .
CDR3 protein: CASSPTATNEKLFF
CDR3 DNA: TGTGCCAGCAGTCCGACAGCAACTAATGAAAAACTGTTTTTT

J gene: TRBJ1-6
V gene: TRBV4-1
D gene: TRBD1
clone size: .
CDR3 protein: CASSLLPGQGVALHF
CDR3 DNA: TGCGCCAGCAGCCTTCTACCGGGACAGGGGGTGGCCCTCCACTTT

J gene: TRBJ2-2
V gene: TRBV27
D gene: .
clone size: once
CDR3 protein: CASLGAGWPGELFF
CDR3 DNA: TGTGCCAGCCTAGGGGCGGGGTGGCCCGGGGAGCTGTTTTTT

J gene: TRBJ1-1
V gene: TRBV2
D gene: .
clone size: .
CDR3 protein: CASRTAGTEAFF
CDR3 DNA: TGTGCCAGCAGAACAGCCGGCACTGAAGCTTTCTTT

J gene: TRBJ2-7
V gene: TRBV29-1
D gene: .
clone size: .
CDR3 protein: CSVEKGVATYEQYF
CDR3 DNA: TGCAGCGTTGAAAAAGGGGTGGCTACCTACGAGCAGTACTTC

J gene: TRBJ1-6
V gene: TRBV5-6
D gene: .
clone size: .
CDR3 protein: CASSLIVPANGDSPLHF
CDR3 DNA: TGTGCCAGCAGCTTGATCGTCCCTGCAAATGGAGATTCACCCCTCCACTTT

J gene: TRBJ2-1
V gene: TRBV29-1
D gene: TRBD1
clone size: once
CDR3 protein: CSVYHTGEMYNEQFF
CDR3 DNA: TGCAGCGTTTACCATACAGGGGAGATGTACAATGAGCAGTTCTTC

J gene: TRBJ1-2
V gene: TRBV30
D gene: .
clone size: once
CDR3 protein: CAGAPGLGGYTF
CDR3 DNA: TGTGCCGGGGCCCCCGGGTTGGGGGGCTACACCTTC

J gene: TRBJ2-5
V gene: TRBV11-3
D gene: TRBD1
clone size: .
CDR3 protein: CASSLSSGQGETQYF
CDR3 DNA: TGTGCCAGCAGCCTCTCATCGGGACAGGGGGAGACCCAGTACTTC

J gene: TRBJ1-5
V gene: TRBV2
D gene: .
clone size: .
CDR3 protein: CASSGEPQPQHF
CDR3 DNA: TGTGCCAGCAGTGGGGAGCCTCAGCCCCAGCATTTT

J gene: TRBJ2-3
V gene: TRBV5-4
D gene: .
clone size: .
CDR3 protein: CASSRGDTQYF
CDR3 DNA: TGTGCCAGCAGCAGGGGGGATACGCAGTATTTT

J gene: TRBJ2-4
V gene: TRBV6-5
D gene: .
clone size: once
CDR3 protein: CASSYSYAKPGIQYF
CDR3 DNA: TGTGCCAGCAGTTACTCGTACGCTAAACCAGGCATTCAGTACTTC

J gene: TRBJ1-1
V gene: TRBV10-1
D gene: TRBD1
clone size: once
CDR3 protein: CASSAGTGGTEAFF
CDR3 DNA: TGCGCCAGCAGCGCCGGGACAGGGGGGACTGAAGCTTTCTTT

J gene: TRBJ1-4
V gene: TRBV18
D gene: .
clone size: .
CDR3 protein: CASSSGQMGEKLFF
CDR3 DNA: TGTGCCAGCTCATCCGGACAGATGGGTGAAAAACTGTTTTTT

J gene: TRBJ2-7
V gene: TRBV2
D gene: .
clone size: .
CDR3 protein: CASDPGSPYEQYF
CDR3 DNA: TGTGCCAGCGACCCAGGGTCCCCCTACGAGCAGTACTTC

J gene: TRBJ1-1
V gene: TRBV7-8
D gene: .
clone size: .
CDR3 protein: CASSPARWNTEAFF
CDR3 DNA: TGTGCCAGCAGTCCTGCTCGGTGGAACACTGAAGCTTTCTTT